Below are 5 T cell receptor beta chains sequenced from a single sample in a study of post-analysis software for immune sequencing data. Findings of the study overall: With TRBV5-6, TRBV5-1 and TRBV20-1 included, about five TRBV segments were more frequent in patients than in controls.

Presence of unique molecular identifiers characterized the TCR beta cDNA libraries. One entry per CDR3 protein results from TCRdb running MiXCR on the PCR reads. Of hundreds of thousands of distinct CDR3 sequences in the sample, less than 40% are singletons; the top ten hold approximately 7.7%. These receptors' targets are unknown. The source material was blood. These receptors originate from a girl aged 2 to 9 with multiple sclerosis.

The chain uses TRBV7-2 and TRBJ2-7; D is undetermined. Germline V gene data show CDR1 as SGHTA and CDR2 as FQGNSA. The CDR3 is 14 residues long. The V gene lost 6 bases and the J gene lost 3 bases, with 15 bases spanning the gap. The CDR3 coding sequence is TGTGCCAGCAGACCAGGAAATTCCTACTACGAGCAGTACTTC. It translates to CASRPGNSYYEQYF.

This clonotype has more than one count but fewer than ten. V and J are TRBV29-1 and TRBJ2-5; D uncertain. CDR3 length equals 13 residues. Germline V gene sequence: CDR1 SQVTM, CDR2 ANQGSEA. Trimming stripped 5 bases from V and 5 bases from J, with 15 bases between. CDR3 DNA sequence: TGCAGCGTTACCGAGCAAGGTCGGGAGACCCAGTACTTC. Its protein product is CSVTEQGRETQYF.

The V gene is TRBV9, the J gene TRBJ2-5, with a weak D call TRBD1 (5 bases). CDR1 SGDLS and CDR2 YYNGEE come from the germline V gene. V was trimmed by 3 bases and J by 5 bases, leaving 8 bases between them. The CDR3 is made up of 12 amino acids. CDR3 region: CASSAQGETQYF. The DNA for the CDR3 is TGTGCCAGCAGCGCCCAGGGCGAGACCCAGTACTTC.

The chain employs TRBV6-2 or TRBV6-3 and TRBJ1-5; the D gene is possibly TRBD1 (5 bases). The CDR3 is 14 amino acids. V lost 5 bases to trimming and J lost 4 bases, with 12 bases between them. Germline-derived CDR1 and CDR2 are MNHEY and SVGEGT. The CDR3 coding sequence is TGTGCCAGCAGTACCGGGGCTAGAAATCAGCCCCAGCATTTT. It yields the protein CASSTGARNQPQHF.

This clonotype was seen a few times. The chain is built from TRBV12-3 or TRBV12-4 and TRBJ2-6, with TRBD1 identical over 10 bases. The CDR3 has 18 amino acids. The V gene end was trimmed by 7 bases and the J gene end by 0 bases; junction bases not matched to a gene: 9. CDR3 DNA sequence: TGTGCCAGCACCAAAAGGGGACAGGGGCTCTCTGGGGCCAACGTCCTGACTTTC. It codes for CASTKRGQGLSGANVLTF.